Below are 30 T cell receptor beta chains sequenced from a single sample in a study of OX40 agonist ivuxolimab in advanced cancers. Profiling relied on immunoSEQ multiplex PCR, and the TCRdb table lists in-frame clones only, not all of them. Seen here are tens of thousands of clones, 80% to 90% observed once, and the top ten hold more than 20%. The sequencing used CD4+ or CD8+ T cells sorted from blood, collected in a trial of the OX40 agonist ivuxolimab. The receptors come from an adult with an advanced solid tumor such as melanoma, head and neck, liver or kidney cancer.

J is TRBJ1-1 and V is TRBV5-8, with TRBD1 matching over 8 bases. This CDR3 region has 15 residues. CDR1 SGHTS and CDR2 YDEGEE come from the germline V gene. With V trimmed by 2 bases and J by 6 bases, 9 bases remained unmatched. The CDR3 nucleotides are TGTGCCAGCAGCTTAGGGACAGGATGGGACCCTGAAGCTTTCTTT. Residues: CASSLGTGWDPEAFF.

The chain is built from TRBV9 and TRBJ1-2; no firm D call. There are 15 residues in the CDR3. Germline V gene data show CDR1 as SGDLS and CDR2 as YYNGEE. The ends were cut back, 2 bases at V and 0 bases at J, with 11 bases in the middle. Here the CDR3 DNA reads TGTGCCAGCAGCGTCTTTCTGACTACTAACTATGGCTACACCTTC. It codes for CASSVFLTTNYGYTF. Based on the CDR3 plus reference TRBV9 and TRBJ1-2, the full variable domain is DSGVTQTPKHLITATGQRVTLRCSPRSGDLSVYWYQQSLDQGLQFLIQYYNGEERAKGNILERFSAQQFPDLHSELNLSSLELGDSALYFCASSVFLTTNYGYTFGSGTRLTVV.

This chain joins TRBV13 and TRBJ1-4; D remains ambiguous. V lost 5 bases and J lost 0, with 10 bases in between. The CDR3 loop spans 15 amino acids. Germline V gene lookup returns CDR1 PRHDT and CDR2 FYEKMQ (reference sequence). CDR3 nucleotides: TGTGCCAGCAGCCCCTCCTTGGCAACTAATGAAAAACTGTTTTTT. It codes for CASSPSLATNEKLFF.

The V and J genes are TRBV4-1 and TRBJ2-7, with TRBD2 identical over 7 bases. In germline, CDR1 is MGHRA, CDR2 YSYEKL. Losses at the gene ends were 3 bases for V and 3 bases for J; bases not matched to a gene: 2. The CDR3 sequence is 13 residues long. CDR3 coding DNA: TGCGCCAGCAGCCATCGGGGGGTCTACGAGCAGTACTTC. Its protein is CASSHRGVYEQYF.

V is TRBV11-3 and J is TRBJ2-1; 9 bases fit TRBD2. The CDR3 sequence is 15 residues long. Germline CDR1 SGHNT, CDR2 YENEEA. The junction had 4 bases not matched to a gene; V was cut back by 2 bases and J by 5 bases. This CDR3 is CASSLKRGVNNEQFF. The CDR3, as DNA: TGTGCCAGCAGCTTAAAGCGGGGGGTAAACAATGAGCAGTTCTTC.

This sequence joins TRBV7-9 and TRBJ2-7; TRBD2 might be the D (6 bases). CDR3 length: 13 amino acids. The V end was cut by 5 bases, the J end by 6 bases, with 14 bases between. The germline gives CDR1 SEHNR, CDR2 FQNEAQ (reference sequence). Here the CDR3 DNA reads TGTGCCAGCAGCCTTCCAAGCGGGTCCGAGCAGTACTTC. The encoded protein is CASSLPSGSEQYF.

The chain employs TRBV5-6 and TRBJ1-1; no clear D gene. This CDR3 comprises 14 residues. Looked up from germline, CDR1 is SGHDT and CDR2 is YYEEEE. Trimming stripped 6 bases from V and 4 bases from J, with 16 bases between. The CDR3 protein is CASTIGPSGTEAFF. The CDR3 bases are TGTGCCAGCACCATCGGCCCCTCCGGCACTGAAGCTTTCTTT.

V gene TRBV7-6 combines with J gene TRBJ2-3, with D unresolved. V was shortened by 6 bases and J by 0 bases, with 13 bases between the two germline ends. The CDR3 extends over 15 amino acids. Per the germline V gene, CDR1 is SGHVS and CDR2 is FNYEAQ. CDR3 nucleotide sequence: TGTGCCAGCAGTAACAGACTTGCCAGCACAGATACGCAGTATTTT. The encoded protein is CASSNRLASTDTQYF.

The chain couples TRBV7-3 to TRBJ2-7; no clear D gene. The CDR3 spans 11 residues. From germline, CDR1 is SGHTA and CDR2 FQGTGA. V was clipped by 7 bases and J by 5 bases, with 9 bases between them. This CDR3 is CASTPADEQYF. CDR3 nucleotides: TGTGCCAGCACCCCGGCGGACGAGCAGTACTTC.

The chain is built from TRBV5-4 and TRBJ1-5; TRBD1 might be the D (5 bases). Germline lookup yields CDR1 SGHNT and CDR2 YYREEE (reference sequence). The length of the CDR3 is 13 residues. Trimming pared 0 bases from V and 6 bases from J, leaving 7 bases between. CDR3 residues: CASSLGTTQPQHF. CDR3 nucleotides: TGTGCCAGCAGCTTGGGGACAACTCAGCCCCAGCATTTT.

Relative to its sample, this clone is medium-sized. Within the sample, other DNA sequences also encode this same CDR3. V gene TRBV25-1 combines with J gene TRBJ1-1; a weak D match, TRBD1 (6 bases). The germline V and J ends were trimmed by 3 bases and 9 bases, with 14 bases remaining between them. The CDR3 is 13 residues long. Germline CDR1 reads MGHDK; CDR2 reads SYGVNS. The CDR3 DNA sequence: TGTGCCAGCAGTGAGGGGGACACCGTCAAAGCTTTCTTT. This sequence encodes CASSEGDTVKAFF.

CDR3 in DNA: TGTGCCAGCAGGGGAGCCCTGAACACCGGGGAGCTGTTTTTT. Its protein is CASRGALNTGELFF. The rearrangement joins TRBV7-9 to TRBJ2-2; D might be TRBD2 (5 bases). The CDR3 consists of 14 residues. Germline V CDR1 and CDR2: SEHNR, FQNEAQ (reference sequence). V gave up 6 bases and J gave up 1 base, with 9 bases separating them. Using reference TRBV7-9 and TRBJ2-2 for the parts outside the CDR3, the full variable domain is DTGVSQNPRHKITKRGQNVTFRCDPISEHNRLYWYRQTLGQGPEFLTYFQNEAQLEKSRLLSDRFSAERPKGSFSTLEIQRTEQGDSAMYLCASRGALNTGELFFGEGSRLTVL.

The chain combines TRBV19 with TRBJ2-7; 7 nucleotides match TRBD1. Germline loops: CDR1 LNHDA, CDR2 SQIVND (reference sequence). V gave up 5 bases and J gave up 9 bases; unmatched junction bases: 13. The CDR3 is made up of 14 amino acids. This chain's CDR3 is CASSPGDSFHGQYF. DNA for the CDR3: TGTGCCAGTAGTCCCGGGGACAGCTTCCATGGGCAGTACTTC.

The chain joins TRBV4-3 to TRBJ2-2; D possibly corresponds to TRBD2 (5 bases). The CDR3 has 15 amino acids. The V gene lost 4 bases and the J gene lost 4 bases, with 13 bases spanning the gap. Germline V gives CDR1 LGHNA, CDR2 YSLEER. The CDR3 is CASSLGSTRTGELFF. The DNA for the CDR3 is TGCGCCAGCAGCCTTGGGAGTACTCGCACCGGGGAGCTGTTTTTT.

The rearrangement links TRBV19 to TRBJ1-5; no firm D call. Germline assignment: CDR1 LNHDA and CDR2 SQIVND (reference sequence). The CDR3 covers 16 residues. Trimming removed 3 bases at V and 0 bases at J, with 12 bases between. The CDR3 nucleotides read TGTGCCAGTAGTATTGCACAGTTAAATAGCAATCAGCCCCAGCATTTT. Protein sequence: CASSIAQLNSNQPQHF.

V is TRBV5-1 and J is TRBJ2-7; D is unresolved. Germline assignment: CDR1 SGHRS and CDR2 YFSETQ. The V and J ends lost 2 bases and 2 bases respectively, with 8 bases between them. The CDR3 runs 13 residues. The CDR3 sequence: CASSLSNAYEQYF. CDR3 nucleotide sequence: TGCGCCAGCAGCTTAAGTAACGCCTACGAGCAGTACTTC.

The rearrangement joins TRBV5-6 to TRBJ2-1, with D possibly TRBD1 on 5 matching bases. This CDR3 spans 14 amino acids. Looked up from germline, CDR1 is SGHDT and CDR2 is YYEEEE. Trimming left V 0 bases short and J 10 bases short, with 14 bases between. DNA for the CDR3: TGTGCCAGCAGCTTGGTACCTGGGGCTGGAGAGCAGTTCTTC. Translation: CASSLVPGAGEQFF.

The genes are TRBV5-4 and TRBJ2-7; possible D gene TRBD2, 6 bases. CDR3 size: 15 residues. The germline gives CDR1 SGHNT, CDR2 YYREEE (reference sequence). V dropped 3 bases and J dropped 5 bases, with 18 bases sitting between them. The chain's CDR3 is CASSWGLATYDEQYF. The CDR3 bases are TGTGCCAGCAGCTGGGGACTTGCGACCTACGACGAGCAGTACTTC. The complete variable domain, with remaining parts taken from reference TRBV5-4 and TRBJ2-7, reads ETGVTQSPTHLIKTRGQQVTLRCSSQSGHNTVSWYQQALGQGPQFIFQYYREEENGRGNFPPRFSGLQFPNYSSELNVNALELDDSALYLCASSWGLATYDEQYFGPGTRLTVT.

V is TRBV12-5 and J is TRBJ1-2, with TRBD1 as a possible D gene (5 bases). CDR1 is LGHNT and CDR2 is FRNRAP in the germline V gene. Trimming left V 6 bases short and J 3 bases short, with 14 bases between. The CDR3 runs 14 residues. The CDR3 DNA reads TGTGCTAGTGGCTTTGGGGGGTTACACTATGGCTACACCTTC. The encoded protein is CASGFGGLHYGYTF.

The chain joins TRBV7-2 to TRBJ2-1; the D gene is possibly TRBD2 (7 bases). Per germline, CDR1 SGHTA and CDR2 FQGNSA. Deletions cut 5 bases from V and 7 bases from J, with 24 bases between. This CDR3 region has 17 residues. For the CDR3, the DNA is TGTGCCAGCAGCGCGTTTGGTAGCTTGGGGGGGCCTAATGAGCAGTTCTTC. It encodes CASSAFGSLGGPNEQFF.

V is TRBV4-3 and J is TRBJ2-1; D may be TRBD1 (6 bases). The CDR3 consists of 15 residues. Germline CDR1 reads LGHNA; CDR2 reads YSLEER. V lost 0 bases, J lost 3 bases, and 9 bases lay in between. CDR3 protein: CASSQDNRDYNEQFF. CDR3 bases: TGCGCCAGCAGCCAAGATAACAGGGACTACAATGAGCAGTTCTTC.

The chain uses TRBV6-1 and TRBJ1-2; D is ambiguous. From germline, CDR1 is MNHNS and CDR2 SASEGT. V was cut by 0 bases and J by 1 base, with 18 bases left in between. CDR3 length equals 18 residues. CDR3 loop: CASSEAKGVVLHNYGYTF. The DNA for the CDR3 is TGTGCCAGCAGTGAAGCAAAGGGCGTTGTCCTCCATAACTATGGCTACACCTTC.

In DNA form, the CDR3 reads TGTGCCAGCAGCCCAAGGACAGGGACGCGGATAGCCAAAAACATTCAGTACTTC. Its translation: CASSPRTGTRIAKNIQYF. The V and J genes are TRBV11-2 and TRBJ2-4; 8 bases line up with TRBD1. The junction had 12 bases not matched to a gene; V was cut back by 5 bases and J by 0 bases. The CDR3 totals 18 residues. The germline gives CDR1 SGHAT, CDR2 FQNNGV.

Concerning this clone itself: A junction boundary mismatches the germline segment, possibly from a read error. CDR3 sequence: CASSLGDRTRGTGDF. DNA for the CDR3: TGTGCCAGCAGCTTAGGCGATCGAACCCGCGGGACAGGGGACTTC. The chain recombines TRBV13 with TRBJ1-2; 10 bases line up with TRBD1. This CDR3 is 15 amino acids long. Per the germline V gene, CDR1 is PRHDT and CDR2 is FYEKMQ (reference sequence).

This rearrangement joins TRBV5-5 to TRBJ1-5; D ambiguous. The length of the CDR3 is 14 residues. The germline V gene has CDR1 SGHKS and CDR2 YYEKEE (reference sequence). Trimming stripped 1 base from V and 9 bases from J, with 14 bases between. The CDR3 reads CASSLMEGFGPQHF. CDR3 nucleotide sequence: TGTGCCAGCAGCTTGATGGAGGGCTTCGGGCCCCAGCATTTT.

This sequence joins TRBV6-1 and TRBJ2-1; D is unresolved. The V end was cut by 4 bases, the J end by 5 bases, with 9 bases between. Per germline, CDR1 MNHNS and CDR2 SASEGT. The CDR3 sequence is 13 residues long. CDR3 sequence reads: CASSGSDNNEQFF. CDR3 DNA: TGTGCCAGCAGTGGATCTGACAACAATGAGCAGTTCTTC.

The rearrangement uses TRBV6-5 and TRBJ2-7, with a tentative D call TRBD1 (6 bases). The V end lost 5 bases, the J end lost 4 bases, and 15 bases lay between the germline ends. The V gene's germline CDR1 is MNHEY and CDR2 SVGAGI. The CDR3 length is 14 residues. CDR3 sequence: CASSHGPQGYEQYF. As DNA, the CDR3 is TGTGCCAGCAGTCACGGGCCACAGGGATACGAGCAGTACTTC.

This rearrangement joins TRBV5-1 to TRBJ1-1; D unclear. Germline values: CDR1 SGHRS, CDR2 YFSETQ. The CDR3 covers 14 residues. Trimming stripped 0 bases from V and 5 bases from J, with 11 bases between. The CDR3 loop is CASSLDILGTEAFF. CDR3 nucleotide sequence: TGCGCCAGCAGCTTGGATATCTTGGGGACTGAAGCTTTCTTT.

The chain has TRBV15 and TRBJ1-3, with D unresolved. The CDR3 consists of 15 residues. Germline-derived CDR1 and CDR2 are LNHNV and YYDKDF (reference sequence). Trimming left V 0 bases short and J 0 bases short, with 6 bases between. The DNA of the CDR3 is TGTGCCACCAGCAGAGACGGAGTCTCTGGAAACACCATATATTTT. It is translated as CATSRDGVSGNTIYF.

This chain joins TRBV27 and TRBJ2-5; no clear D. V was clipped by 3 bases and J by 4 bases, with 12 bases between them. The CDR3 is made up of 14 amino acids. CDR1 and CDR2 from the germline V gene are MNHEY and SMNVEV (reference sequence). CDR3 bases: TGTGCCAGCAGTTTCGCCTCGGCCCGAGAGACCCAGTACTTC. The encoded protein is CASSFASARETQYF.